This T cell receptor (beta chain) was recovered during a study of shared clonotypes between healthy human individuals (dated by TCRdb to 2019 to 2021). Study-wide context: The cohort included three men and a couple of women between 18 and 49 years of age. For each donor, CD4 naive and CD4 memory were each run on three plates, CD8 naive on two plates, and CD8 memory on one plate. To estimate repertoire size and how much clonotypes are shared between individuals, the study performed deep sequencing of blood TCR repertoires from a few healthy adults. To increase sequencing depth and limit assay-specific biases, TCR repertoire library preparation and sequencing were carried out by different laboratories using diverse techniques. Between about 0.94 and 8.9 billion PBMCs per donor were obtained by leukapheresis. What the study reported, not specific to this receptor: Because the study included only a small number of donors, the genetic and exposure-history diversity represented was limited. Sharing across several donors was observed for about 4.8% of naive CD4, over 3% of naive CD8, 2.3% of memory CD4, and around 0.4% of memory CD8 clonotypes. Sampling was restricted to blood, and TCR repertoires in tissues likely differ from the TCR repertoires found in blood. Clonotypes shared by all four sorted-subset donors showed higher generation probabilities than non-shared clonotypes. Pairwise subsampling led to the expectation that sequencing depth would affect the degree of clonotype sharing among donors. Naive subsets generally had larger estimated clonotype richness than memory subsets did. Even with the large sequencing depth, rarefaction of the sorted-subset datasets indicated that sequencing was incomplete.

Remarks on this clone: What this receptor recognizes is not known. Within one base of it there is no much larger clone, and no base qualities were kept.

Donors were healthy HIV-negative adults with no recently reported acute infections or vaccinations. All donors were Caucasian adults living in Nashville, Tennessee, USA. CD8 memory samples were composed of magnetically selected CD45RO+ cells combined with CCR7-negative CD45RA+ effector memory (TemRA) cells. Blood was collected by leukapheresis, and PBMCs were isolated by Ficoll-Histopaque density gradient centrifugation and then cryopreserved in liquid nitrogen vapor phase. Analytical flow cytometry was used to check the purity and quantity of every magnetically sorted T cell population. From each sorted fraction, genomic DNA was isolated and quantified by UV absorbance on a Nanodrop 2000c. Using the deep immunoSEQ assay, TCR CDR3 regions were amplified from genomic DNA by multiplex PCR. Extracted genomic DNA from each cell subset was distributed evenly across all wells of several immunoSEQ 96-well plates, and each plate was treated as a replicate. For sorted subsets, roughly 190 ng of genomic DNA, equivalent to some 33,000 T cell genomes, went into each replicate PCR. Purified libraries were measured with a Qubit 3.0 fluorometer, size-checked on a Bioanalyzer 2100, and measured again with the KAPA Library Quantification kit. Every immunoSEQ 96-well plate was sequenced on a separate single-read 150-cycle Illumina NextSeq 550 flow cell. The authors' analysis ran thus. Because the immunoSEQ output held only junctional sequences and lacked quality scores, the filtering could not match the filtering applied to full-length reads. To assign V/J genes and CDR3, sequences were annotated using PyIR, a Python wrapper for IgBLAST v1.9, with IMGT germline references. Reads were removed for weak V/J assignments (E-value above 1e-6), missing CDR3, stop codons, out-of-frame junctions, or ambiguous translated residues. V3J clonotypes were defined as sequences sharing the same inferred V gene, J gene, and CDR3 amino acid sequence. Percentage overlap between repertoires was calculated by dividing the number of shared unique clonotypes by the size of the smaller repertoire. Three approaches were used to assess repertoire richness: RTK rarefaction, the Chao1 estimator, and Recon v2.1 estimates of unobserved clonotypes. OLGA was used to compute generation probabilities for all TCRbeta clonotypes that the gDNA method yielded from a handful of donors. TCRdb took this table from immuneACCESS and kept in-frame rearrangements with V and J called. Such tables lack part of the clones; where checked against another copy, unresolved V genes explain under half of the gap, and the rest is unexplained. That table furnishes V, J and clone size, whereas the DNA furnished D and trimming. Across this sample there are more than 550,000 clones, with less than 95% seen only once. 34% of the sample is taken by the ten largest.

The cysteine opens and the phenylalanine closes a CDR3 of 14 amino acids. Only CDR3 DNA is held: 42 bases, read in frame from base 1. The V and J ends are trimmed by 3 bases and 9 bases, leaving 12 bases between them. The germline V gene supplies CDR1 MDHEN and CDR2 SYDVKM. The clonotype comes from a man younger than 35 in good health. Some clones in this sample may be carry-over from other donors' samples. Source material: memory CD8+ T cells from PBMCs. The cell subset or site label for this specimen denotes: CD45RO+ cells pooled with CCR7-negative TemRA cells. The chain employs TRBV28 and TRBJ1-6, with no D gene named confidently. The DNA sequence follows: TGTGCCAGCAGTTTCCCTTCGGCTGGTTCACCCCTCCACTTT. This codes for CASSFPSAGSPLHF.